This T cell receptor beta chain appears in the sequencing data of a study of OX40 agonist ivuxolimab in advanced cancers. Turning to the study itself: Dose-escalation patients suffered from hepatocellular carcinoma, melanoma, renal cell or head and neck cancer. The eligibility criteria allowed prior anti-PD-1, anti-PD-L1 or anti-CTLA-4 therapy, and about 40% had some.

Measured with immunoSEQ multiplex PCR; TCRdb has only the in-frame clones, and not every one. The sample records 70,000 or so clones, around 90% being singletons. Trimming took off 6 bases at V and 5 bases at J, with 12 bases between the two ends. The CDR3 covers 13 residues. With respect to this clone: Its antigen remains unidentified.

Study findings and constraints: On average, a greater number of expanded clones characterised CD8+ T cells relative to CD4+. CD4+ and CD8+ blood T cells expanded clonally by week 6 at 0.1 to 3.0 mg/kg.

This TCR derives from an adult with an advanced solid tumor such as melanoma, head and neck, liver or kidney cancer. The chain joins TRBV23-1 to TRBJ2-3; possible D gene TRBD1, 5 bases. TRBV23-1 is an open reading frame whose function is uncertain. This specimen consisted of CD4+ or CD8+ T cells sorted from blood, obtained in a trial of the OX40 agonist ivuxolimab. This chain's CDR3 is CASSRRVGDTQYF. The CDR3 region has the DNA TGCGCCAGCAGCCGCAGGGTCGGAGATACGCAGTATTTT.